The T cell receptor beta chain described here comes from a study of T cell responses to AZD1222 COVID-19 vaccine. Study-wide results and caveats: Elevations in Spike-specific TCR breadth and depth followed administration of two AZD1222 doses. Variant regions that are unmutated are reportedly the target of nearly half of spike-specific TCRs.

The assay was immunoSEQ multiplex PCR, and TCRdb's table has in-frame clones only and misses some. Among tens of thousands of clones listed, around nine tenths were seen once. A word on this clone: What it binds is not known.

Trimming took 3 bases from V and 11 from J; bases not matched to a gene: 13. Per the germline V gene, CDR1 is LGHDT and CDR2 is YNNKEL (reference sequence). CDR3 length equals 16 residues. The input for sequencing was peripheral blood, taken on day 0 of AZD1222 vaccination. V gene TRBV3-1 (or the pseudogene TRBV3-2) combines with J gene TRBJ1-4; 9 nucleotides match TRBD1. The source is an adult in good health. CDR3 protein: CASSQRPGQGREKLFF. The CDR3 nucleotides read TGTGCCAGCAGCCAGAGACCGGGACAGGGAAGAGAGAAACTGTTTTTT.